This T cell receptor (beta chain) was documented in a study of identical twins. TCRdb re-called the 5' RACE reads with MiXCR, one entry per CDR3 protein. The data contain 1.5 million to 2 million distinct CDR3 sequences, around a third of them singletons. Study-level results: For zero-insertion analyses, partial confounding could come from invariant MAIT and iNKT cells.

The CDR3 is 11 residues long. Looked up from germline, CDR1 is DFQATT and CDR2 is SNEGSKA (reference sequence). Trimming removed 2 bases at V and 13 bases at J, with 11 bases between. Remarks on this clonotype: Its antigen is not identified.

The rearrangement joins TRBV20-1 to TRBJ1-4; no definite D call. The TCR was taken from a newborn girl in good health. Sequenced: cord blood. CDR3 nucleotides: TGCAGTGCTAGACAATCCAGTGGACTGTTTTTT. Translated, it gives CSARQSSGLFF.